Listed below are T cell receptor beta chains from one sample, sequenced in a study of T cell responses to AZD1222 COVID-19 vaccine. Clones were read by immunoSEQ multiplex PCR, and TCRdb kept only the in-frame ones, dropping some. The repertoire includes about 200,000 clones, approximately 94% of them detected once, and around 1.7% sits in the top ten. The sample was peripheral blood, taken 28 days after the second dose of the MenACWY control vaccine. The source of these receptors is an adult who received the MenACWY meningococcal vaccine as a control. Each CDR3 is given with its conserved first and last residue. The D gene is left open where the match is weak.

cdr3_length: 16; j_call: TRBJ1-2; d_call: TRBD1; v_call: TRBV19; cdr3_nt: TGTGCCAGTAGTGGGACAGGGGGCGCAGGAGACTATGGCTACACCTTC; cdr3_aa: CASSGTGGAGDYGYTF
cdr3_length: 16; j_call: TRBJ1-1; d_call: -; v_call: TRBV3-1/TRBV3-2; cdr3_nt: TGTGCCAGCAGCCAGCGAGACGGGGCCCAGGGGACTGAAGCTTTCTTT; cdr3_aa: CASSQRDGAQGTEAFF
cdr3_length: 14; j_call: TRBJ2-7; d_call: -; v_call: TRBV7-6; cdr3_nt: TGTGCCAGCAGCCTACACAGGGACGGCGGCGAGCAGTACTTC; cdr3_aa: CASSLHRDGGEQYF
cdr3_length: 13; j_call: TRBJ1-1; d_call: -; v_call: TRBV28; cdr3_nt: TGTGCCAGCAGCCGAGGAATCTGGGGTGAAGCTTTCTTT; cdr3_aa: CASSRGIWGEAFF
cdr3_length: 15; j_call: TRBJ2-7; d_call: -; v_call: TRBV6-1; cdr3_nt: TGTGCCAGCAGTGAAGGGTTGGGCGGAACCTACGAGCAGTACTTC; cdr3_aa: CASSEGLGGTYEQYF
cdr3_length: 15; j_call: TRBJ2-7; d_call: -; v_call: TRBV27; cdr3_nt: TGTGCCAGCAGTCAAAACGGCCAGTTTCCCTACGAGCAGTACTTC; cdr3_aa: CASSQNGQFPYEQYF
cdr3_length: 15; j_call: TRBJ2-3; d_call: TRBD2; v_call: TRBV7-3; cdr3_nt: TGTGCCAGCAGCTCGACTAGCGGGAGAACAGATACGCAGTATTTT; cdr3_aa: CASSSTSGRTDTQYF
cdr3_length: 14; j_call: TRBJ1-4; d_call: TRBD1; v_call: TRBV7-9; cdr3_nt: TGTGCCAGCAGTCGGGACAGAGACCATGAAAAACTGTTTTTT; cdr3_aa: CASSRDRDHEKLFF
cdr3_length: 15; j_call: TRBJ1-3; d_call: -; v_call: TRBV14; cdr3_nt: TGTGCCAGCAGCTCTCTGGGCACCTCTGGAAACACCATATATTTT; cdr3_aa: CASSSLGTSGNTIYF
cdr3_length: 13; j_call: TRBJ1-1; d_call: -; v_call: TRBV11-3; cdr3_nt: TGTGCCAGCAGCCTCCTCAACGGGGCTGAAGCTTTCTTT; cdr3_aa: CASSLLNGAEAFF
cdr3_length: 16; j_call: TRBJ2-5; d_call: TRBD2; v_call: TRBV18; cdr3_nt: TGTGCCAGCTCACACAATTTAGCGGGGTCGCAAGAGACCCAGTACTTC; cdr3_aa: CASSHNLAGSQETQYF
cdr3_length: 12; j_call: TRBJ1-2; d_call: -; v_call: TRBV12-3/TRBV12-4; cdr3_nt: TGTGCCAGCCCCCAAGGGGGGGCAATTCATACCTTC; cdr3_aa: CASPQGGAIHTF
cdr3_length: 13; j_call: TRBJ1-4; d_call: TRBD1; v_call: TRBV15; cdr3_nt: TGTGCCACCAGCAGAGCAGGGGGCGAAAAACTGTTTTTT; cdr3_aa: CATSRAGGEKLFF
cdr3_length: 16; j_call: TRBJ1-3; d_call: -; v_call: TRBV19; cdr3_nt: TGTGCCAGTAGTGTAAACCCAGGCCGAGGAAGAAACACCATATATTTT; cdr3_aa: CASSVNPGRGRNTIYF
cdr3_length: 11; j_call: TRBJ2-1; d_call: -; v_call: TRBV18; cdr3_nt: TGTGCCAGCTCGCCGAGTACTGAGCAGTTCTTC; cdr3_aa: CASSPSTEQFF
cdr3_length: 17; j_call: TRBJ1-5; d_call: TRBD1; v_call: TRBV2; cdr3_nt: TGTGCCAGCAGTGAAGCCGGGACAGGGGGCGGCAATCAGCCCCAGCATTTT; cdr3_aa: CASSEAGTGGGNQPQHF
cdr3_length: 12; j_call: TRBJ1-2; d_call: -; v_call: TRBV7-2; cdr3_nt: TGTGCCAGCAGCTTTGGGGACTATGGCTACACCTTC; cdr3_aa: CASSFGDYGYTF
cdr3_length: 14; j_call: TRBJ2-3; d_call: -; v_call: TRBV15; cdr3_nt: TGTGCCACCAGCAGAGATGGGAGCACAGATACGCAGTATTTT; cdr3_aa: CATSRDGSTDTQYF
cdr3_length: 15; j_call: TRBJ2-2; d_call: -; v_call: TRBV6-5; cdr3_nt: TGTGCCAGCAGTCTAGGCATAGGGGACACCGGGGAGCTGTTTTTT; cdr3_aa: CASSLGIGDTGELFF
cdr3_length: 15; j_call: TRBJ2-1; d_call: -; v_call: TRBV30; cdr3_nt: TGTGCCTGGAGTGTACTGGTGGGTCCCAGGGATGAGCAGTTCTTC; cdr3_aa: CAWSVLVGPRDEQFF
cdr3_length: 17; j_call: TRBJ2-3; d_call: TRBD2; v_call: TRBV30; cdr3_nt: TGTGCCTGGAGTAGGCCTAGCGGGGGGCTGAGCACAGATACGCAGTATTTT; cdr3_aa: CAWSRPSGGLSTDTQYF
cdr3_length: 14; j_call: TRBJ2-2; d_call: -; v_call: TRBV11-3; cdr3_nt: TGTGCCAGCAGCCAATCCGGGACACTCGGGGAGCTGTTTTTT; cdr3_aa: CASSQSGTLGELFF
cdr3_length: 14; j_call: TRBJ2-7; d_call: -; v_call: TRBV7-3; cdr3_nt: TGTGCCAGCAGCTTAATGGGGGGGCAGGACGAGCAGTACTTC; cdr3_aa: CASSLMGGQDEQYF
cdr3_length: 13; j_call: TRBJ1-1; d_call: -; v_call: TRBV7-9; cdr3_nt: TGTGCCAGCAGCTTAGGGCAGAACACTGAAGCTTTCTTT; cdr3_aa: CASSLGQNTEAFF
cdr3_length: 14; j_call: TRBJ1-6; d_call: TRBD1; v_call: TRBV5-1; cdr3_nt: TGCGCCAGCAGCTCGAGGGGGCAGAATTCACCCCTCCACTTT; cdr3_aa: CASSSRGQNSPLHF